These 29 T cell receptor beta chains were sequenced from one sample in a study of response to subunit inactivated influenza vaccine. From the RT-PCR reads, TCRdb called clonotypes with MiXCR, one entry per CDR3 protein. The sample shows about half a million distinct CDR3 sequences, about 7.6% of them seen only once. The input for sequencing was PBMCs from blood, taken less than 25 months after vaccination. These TCRs come from a man in his fifties or sixties who received an inactivated influenza vaccine.

This clonotype was counted between two and nine times. The chain carries TRBV12-3 or TRBV12-4 and TRBJ2-5; 8 positions match TRBD2. This CDR3 comprises 16 residues. Unmatched junction bases numbered 15, after V lost 10 bases and J lost 2 bases. Here the CDR3 reads CATKPGGSGVQETQYF. The CDR3 DNA reads as TGTGCCACCAAGCCCGGCGGTAGCGGGGTTCAAGAGACCCAGTACTTC.

The rearrangement joins TRBV12-3 or TRBV12-4 to TRBJ2-3, with TRBD2 matching over 11 bases. With 6 bases clipped from V and 3 bases from J, the junction kept 8 bases outside the gene matches. The CDR3 consists of 16 residues. CDR3 region: CASRNLAGGWTDTQYF. CDR3 DNA: TGTGCCAGCAGAAACCTAGCGGGGGGATGGACAGATACGCAGTATTTT.

Regarding this clonotype: The CDR3 end shows no conserved phenylalanine or tryptophan, and so a read error is likely. This rearrangement joins TRBV12-3 or TRBV12-4 to TRBJ2-2; no reliable D call. V was trimmed by 2 bases and J by 4 bases, leaving 5 bases between them. The CDR3 has 13 residues. CDR3 DNA sequence: TGTGCCAGCAGTTTACTCCGCACCGGGGAGCTGTTTTAT. It yields the protein CASSLLRTGELFY.

In DNA, the CDR3 is TGCAGTGCCCCTAAACAGGGGGCATCTGGCTACACCTTC. Translation gives CSAPKQGASGYTF. V usage is TRBV20-1 and J usage is TRBJ1-2; the match to TRBD1 covers 9 bases. From germline, CDR1 is DFQATT and CDR2 SNEGSKA (reference sequence). Trimming at V came to 6 bases and at J to 7 bases, leaving 9 bases not matched to a gene. The CDR3 is 13 amino acids.

This clonotype was detected many times. The chain is built from TRBV5-1 and TRBJ2-2; either TRBD1 or TRBD2 may fit D (5 bases each). The CDR3 length is 12 residues. CDR1 is SGHRS and CDR2 is YFSETQ in the germline V gene. The ends were cut back, 4 bases at V and 9 bases at J, with 10 bases in the middle. The CDR3 region is CASSTGTRELFF. The DNA for the CDR3 is TGCGCCAGCAGCACCGGGACCCGGGAGCTGTTTTTT.

In this sample, this clonotype turned up a few times. The chain couples TRBV12-3 or TRBV12-4 to TRBJ2-2, with 12 positions matching TRBD2. The V and J ends lost 4 bases and 6 bases, in that order; junction bases with no gene match: 3. The CDR3 contains 15 residues. This CDR3 is CASSSPSGRAGELFF. CDR3 DNA sequence: TGTGCCAGCAGTTCCCCTAGCGGGAGGGCCGGGGAGCTGTTTTTT.

The V call is TRBV5-1, the J call TRBJ1-2, with 9 bases lining up with TRBD1. The ends lost 0 bases at V and 4 bases at J; junction bases unmatched: 4. The CDR3 has 15 amino acids. Germline assignment: CDR1 SGHRS and CDR2 YFSETQ. The chain's CDR3 is CASSLEGTGTYGYTF. The CDR3 DNA reads TGCGCCAGCAGCTTGGAGGGGACAGGGACCTATGGCTACACCTTC. Complete variable domain (other parts from reference TRBV5-1 and TRBJ1-2): KAGVTQTPRYLIKTRGQQVTLSCSPISGHRSVSWYQQTPGQGLQFLFEYFSETQRNKGNFPGRFSGRQFSNSRSEMNVSTLELGDSALYLCASSLEGTGTYGYTFGSGTRLTVV.

Notes on this clonotype: A read error may be the cause here, since a much bigger clone is one base away. The chain couples TRBV5-6 to TRBJ2-2, with 7 bases identical to TRBD1. Germline V gene data show CDR1 as SGHDT and CDR2 as YYEEEE. The trim removed 0 bases at V and 0 bases at J, leaving 2 bases unmatched. This CDR3 region has 16 residues. CDR3 sequence (DNA): TGTGCCAGCAGCTTGGGGACAGGCTCGAACACCGGGGAGCTGTTTTTT. The encoded protein is CASSLGTGSNTGELFF.

This clonotype has a handful of counts. This chain uses TRBV30 with TRBJ1-5, with D perhaps TRBD1 (6 bases). CDR1 is GTSNPN, CDR2 SVGIG, per germline (reference sequence). The CDR3 runs 11 residues. With 5 bases removed from V and 5 bases from J, the gap between germline ends came to 7 bases. The CDR3 DNA follows: TGTGCCTGGGGGGGCGATCAGCCCCAGCATTTT. Translated: CAWGGDQPQHF.

At least ten counts were recorded for this clonotype. The chain uses TRBV6-5 and TRBJ1-6; D is unresolved. There are 15 residues in the CDR3. The germline V gene encodes CDR1 MNHEY and CDR2 SVGAGI. The V gene lost 4 bases and the J gene lost 10 bases, with 17 bases spanning the gap. The CDR3 protein is CASSLDVRVGSPLHF. As DNA, the CDR3 is TGTGCCAGCAGTTTAGATGTTCGGGTTGGATCACCCCTCCACTTT.

The V and J genes are TRBV7-8 and TRBJ1-5; maybe TRBD1 (5 bases). Germline V gene data show CDR1 as SGHVS and CDR2 as FQNEAQ. V was shortened by 0 bases and J by 3 bases, with 6 bases between the two germline ends. The CDR3 is 14 amino acids. The CDR3 DNA is TGTGCCAGCAGCTTAGCCAGGGACAATCAGCCCCAGCATTTT. Its protein product is CASSLARDNQPQHF.

This clonotype was recorded many times. V usage is TRBV29-1 and J usage is TRBJ2-7; 7 positions match TRBD2. V dropped 5 bases and J dropped 3; count of bases not matched to a gene: 7. Germline CDR1 and CDR2: SQVTM and ANQGSEA. CDR3 size: 13 residues. The CDR3 protein is CSVQLAPLYEQYF. DNA of the CDR3: TGCAGCGTTCAACTAGCGCCTCTCTACGAGCAGTACTTC.

This clonotype was picked up many times. The chain combines TRBV12-3 or TRBV12-4 with TRBJ1-1; D possibly corresponds to TRBD1 (5 bases). V was clipped by 6 bases and J by 6 bases, with 8 bases between them. CDR3 length: 11 residues. In DNA, the CDR3 is TGTGCCAGCAGAGGGGCAGCTGAAGCTTTCTTT. Translation gives CASRGAAEAFF.

V and J are TRBV2 and TRBJ2-3, with D hard to call. In germline, CDR1 is SNHLY, CDR2 FYNNEI. Deletions cut 2 bases from V and 5 bases from J, with 5 bases between. This CDR3 contains 12 residues. The CDR3 DNA is TGTGCCAGCAGTGAAATCGGAGATACGCAGTATTTT. Protein product: CASSEIGDTQYF.

The rearrangement links TRBV19 to TRBJ2-7; a possible D gene is TRBD1 (7 bases). V shed 6 bases and J shed 5 bases, with 20 bases lying between them. This CDR3 contains 15 residues. Germline V gene lookup returns CDR1 LNHDA and CDR2 SQIVND (reference sequence). The CDR3 nucleotides are TGTGCCAGTAGCCCTGACAGGGACTCCGGCGACGAGCAGTACTTC. Translating it yields CASSPDRDSGDEQYF.

This clonotype occurred many times. This chain uses TRBV25-1 with TRBJ2-3, with a weak D call TRBD2 (6 bases). Looked up from germline, CDR1 is MGHDK and CDR2 is SYGVNS. The V end lost 4 bases, the J end lost 8 bases, and 13 bases lay between the germline ends. The CDR3 consists of 13 residues. In DNA, the CDR3 is TGTGCCAGCAGTGTCTCGGGACTCGCTACGCAGTATTTT. It is translated as CASSVSGLATQYF.

There are a few counts of this clonotype. The rearrangement joins TRBV20-1 to TRBJ1-1; 11 bases are a match to TRBD1. The germline gives CDR1 DFQATT, CDR2 SNEGSKA (reference sequence). V gave up 5 bases and J gave up 11 bases; unmatched junction bases: 7. This CDR3 has 12 residues. CDR3 amino acids: CSAGQGAIVAFF. Here the CDR3 DNA reads TGCAGTGCTGGACAGGGGGCAATAGTTGCTTTCTTT.

This clonotype has just a few counts. The rearrangement links TRBV20-1 to TRBJ2-7, with 9 bases that match TRBD2. V shed 4 bases, J shed 2 bases, and the junction held 6 bases outside the gene matches. This CDR3 is 14 amino acids long. Germline CDR1 is DFQATT and CDR2 is SNEGSKA (reference sequence). This chain's CDR3 is CSATPSGKTYEQYF. In DNA form, the CDR3 reads TGCAGTGCTACTCCTAGCGGGAAAACCTACGAGCAGTACTTC.

The CDR3 nucleotides read TGCGCCAGCAGCCAAGGGGGAGGCTCGGGGGCTAATGAAAAACTGTTTTTT. It yields the protein CASSQGGGSGANEKLFF. This chain links TRBV4-3 with TRBJ1-4, with D perhaps matching TRBD1 (5 bases). CDR3 length: 17 amino acids. The V gene's germline CDR1 is LGHNA and CDR2 YSLEER. The germline V and J ends were trimmed by 1 base and 3 bases, with 15 bases remaining between them.

This clonotype was observed a few times. J is TRBJ2-1 and V is TRBV29-1; 9 nucleotides agree with TRBD2. This CDR3 has 14 residues. Germline V gives CDR1 SQVTM, CDR2 ANQGSEA. Unmatched junction bases numbered 6, after V lost 3 bases and J lost 6 bases. The CDR3 region is CSVDSGLASNEQFF. As DNA, the CDR3 is TGCAGCGTTGATTCGGGACTAGCTTCCAATGAGCAGTTCTTC.

The rearrangement uses TRBV4-1 and TRBJ2-1; possible D gene TRBD2, 6 bases. There are 16 residues in the CDR3. The V end lost 8 bases, the J end lost 0 bases, and 17 bases lay between the germline ends. Germline CDR1 reads MGHRA; CDR2 reads YSYEKL. Here the CDR3 DNA reads TGCGCCAGCGAAGTAGTTGGGGGGAACTCCTACAATGAGCAGTTCTTC. Translation: CASEVVGGNSYNEQFF.

V and J are TRBV29-1 and TRBJ2-7, with D perhaps matching TRBD2 (5 bases). The germline V and J ends were trimmed by 0 bases and 3 bases, with 6 bases remaining between them. This CDR3 is 12 amino acids long. CDR1 and CDR2 from the germline V gene are SQVTM and ANQGSEA. The CDR3 region has the DNA TGCAGCGTTGAAGATGAGGGCTACGAGCAGTACTTC. Its protein product is CSVEDEGYEQYF.

Many counts were recorded for this clonotype. V gene TRBV6-5 combines with J gene TRBJ2-5; D gene ambiguous. The CDR3 has 13 residues. Trimming took 3 bases from V and 2 from J, leaving 7 bases between them. Germline V CDR1 and CDR2: MNHEY, SVGAGI. The CDR3 sequence is CASSYAPQETQYF. The CDR3 DNA reads TGTGCCAGCAGTTATGCGCCGCAAGAGACCCAGTACTTC.

This clonotype was found many times. The chain uses TRBV20-1 and TRBJ1-5, with D possibly matching TRBD1 (5 bases). Deletions cut 3 bases from V and 1 base from J, with 13 bases between. This CDR3 has 15 residues. CDR1 DFQATT and CDR2 SNEGSKA come from the germline V gene (reference sequence). In nucleotides, the CDR3 is TGCAGTGCTAGCGGGGGGGGGAACAGCAATCAGCCCCAGCATTTT. Amino acid sequence: CSASGGGNSNQPQHF.

The chain recombines TRBV5-1 with TRBJ2-6; a weak D match, TRBD1 (6 bases). CDR1 SGHRS and CDR2 YFSETQ come from the germline V gene. The CDR3 runs to 17 residues. Trimming shortened V by 1 base and J by 5 bases, and 16 bases separated the two germline ends. The CDR3 loop is CASSLSGQGLRANVLTF. CDR3 DNA sequence: TGCGCCAGCAGCTTGTCAGGGCAGGGGCTTCGGGCCAACGTCCTGACTTTC.

DNA for the CDR3: TGTGCCAGCAGTCGCCTAGGGACAGGGGTGATAGAGCAGTACTTC. This codes for CASSRLGTGVIEQYF. The chain recombines TRBV12-3 or TRBV12-4 with TRBJ2-7; 10 nucleotides align to TRBD1. The CDR3 contains 15 residues. With V trimmed by 5 bases and J by 7 bases, 11 bases remained unmatched.

The CDR3 DNA sequence: TGCGCCAGCAGCTTGGCCAACCTAGCGGGACACAATGAGCAGTTCTTC. It codes for CASSLANLAGHNEQFF. The rearrangement joins TRBV5-1 to TRBJ2-1; TRBD2 aligns across 9 bases. This CDR3 is 16 amino acids long. The J segment lost 5 bases and the V segment lost 0 bases, leaving 6 bases of the junction unmatched. In germline, CDR1 is SGHRS, CDR2 YFSETQ.

This clonotype was recorded many times. The chain is built from TRBV5-1 and TRBJ2-5; D uncertain. In germline, CDR1 is SGHRS, CDR2 YFSETQ. This CDR3 has 15 residues. Between the trimmed V and J ends, which lost 0 bases and 2 bases, there was a span of 11 bases. This chain's CDR3 is CASSLEGRRQETQYF. As DNA, the CDR3 is TGCGCCAGCAGCTTGGAAGGCAGGAGACAAGAGACCCAGTACTTC.

The CDR3 DNA reads as TGTGCCACCAGTGATTCTAGACTAGCGGGTCCACTCGGGGACACCGGGGAGCTGTTTTTT. Protein sequence: CATSDSRLAGPLGDTGELFF. The chain uses TRBV24-1 and TRBJ2-2; TRBD2 agrees at 10 bases. This CDR3 is built from 20 residues. The V gene end was trimmed by 2 bases and the J gene end by 3 bases; junction bases not matched to a gene: 14. The V gene's germline CDR1 is KGHDR and CDR2 SFDVKD.